Listed below are T cell receptor beta chains from one sample, sequenced in a study of cytomegalovirus exposure and HLA in healthy donors. TCRdb's copy holds only in-frame clones and misses some; the assay was immunoSEQ multiplex PCR. This repertoire includes more than 130,000 clones. Sequencing input: PBMCs. These receptors all come from a man aged 35-49 years in good health and CMV-seronegative. CDR3s include the opening cysteine and the closing phenylalanine or tryptophan. The D gene is left open where the match is weak.

DNA	CDR3	V	J	D
TGTGCCAGCAGTTACGGTGGGAGTCAGCCCCAGCATTTT	CASSYGGSQPQHF	TRBV6-5	TRBJ1-5	-
TGCGCCAGCAGCTTGTTACACCCGAACACTGAAGCTTTCTTT	CASSLLHPNTEAFF	TRBV5-1	TRBJ1-1	-
TGTGCCAGCACCCCCGGGACTCCTCTCTCCCATGGCTACACCTTC	CASTPGTPLSHGYTF	TRBV6-5	TRBJ1-2	-
TGCGCCAGCAGCCCCCCCTGGGCCCATACGCAGTATTTT	CASSPPWAHTQYF	TRBV4-1	TRBJ2-3	-
TGCGCCAGCAGCTTCGGGATAGCCTACGAGCAGTACTTC	CASSFGIAYEQYF	TRBV5-1	TRBJ2-7	-
TGTGCTAGTGGAATGGGACTAGCTACGGACAAAAACATTCAGTACTTC	CASGMGLATDKNIQYF	TRBV12-5	TRBJ2-4	TRBD2
TGTGCCAGTAGCTTGCCCATGAGCCTCAATGGCTACACCTTC	CASSLPMSLNGYTF	TRBV19	TRBJ1-2	-
TGTGCCAGCAGCTCCGGACTAGTTGGGGAGACCCAGTACTTC	CASSSGLVGETQYF	TRBV7-2	TRBJ2-5	TRBD2
TGTGCCAGCAGCTTGGTTAGCGATGGCTACACCTTC	CASSLVSDGYTF	TRBV5-6	TRBJ1-2	-
TGCAGTGCTGTAGCGGGGGGGGTGTTCTTC	CSAVAGGVFF	TRBV20-1	TRBJ2-1	TRBD2
TGTGCCAGCATGAAAGGGACAGGGGTCTTAGATACGCAGTATTTT	CASMKGTGVLDTQYF	TRBV6-5	TRBJ2-3	TRBD1
TGTGCCAGCAGTTTGGACAGACGCACAGATACGCAGTATTTT	CASSLDRRTDTQYF	TRBV27	TRBJ2-3	-
TGTGCCAGCAGGGCCGGGAACACGAACACCGGGGAGCTGTTTTTT	CASRAGNTNTGELFF	TRBV27	TRBJ2-2	-
TGTGCCAGCACTCGGACAGTTAAGCAAGACTATGGCTACACCTTC	CASTRTVKQDYGYTF	TRBV19	TRBJ1-2	-
TGTGCTAGTGGTTTACATCAGGGGGTAGGGGAGACCCAGTACTTC	CASGLHQGVGETQYF	TRBV12-5	TRBJ2-5	TRBD1
TGCGCCAGCAGCCAAGAAGGGGTGGCGGCCTACGAGCAGTACTTC	CASSQEGVAAYEQYF	TRBV4-1	TRBJ2-7	-
TGCGCCAGCAGCCAAACTCGGGAGCGAGAGGTGGGCACAGATACGCAGTATTTT	CASSQTREREVGTDTQYF	TRBV4-3	TRBJ2-3	-
TGCAGCGTTGAGGCCTCAGGGTTGCGCGAGCAGTACTTC	CSVEASGLREQYF	TRBV29-1	TRBJ2-7	-
TGTGCCAGCAGCCCCACTAGCTTCCAAGAGACCCAGTACTTC	CASSPTSFQETQYF	TRBV7-2	TRBJ2-5	-
TGTGCCAGTAGTTTACAGGGCTATCAGCCCCAGCATTTT	CASSLQGYQPQHF	TRBV19	TRBJ1-5	-
TGTGCCAGCAGCTCCCAGGCTTGGCTGGTAGCGGGGCAAGACGAGCAGTACTTC	CASSSQAWLVAGQDEQYF	TRBV5-6	TRBJ2-7	TRBD2
TGTGCCAGCAGTGAATTGGGGAGAAGGCCGTACGAGCAGTACTTC	CASSELGRRPYEQYF	TRBV6-1	TRBJ2-7	-